The entry below gives a single TCR beta chain sequence along with its context. Its antigen is undetermined. This sample was taken from a study of cytomegalovirus exposure and HLA in healthy donors. Regarding the study as a whole: A cluster of highly shared sequence variants was likely a sequencing artifact.

With 60 Vbeta and 13 Jbeta primers, the PCR was carried out. Produced via immunoSEQ multiplex PCR; TCRdb's table is partial and in-frame only. The repertoire holds over 150,000 clones, under 85% seen once, with less than 3.5% in the top ten. The CDR3 loop spans 15 amino acids. The germline V and J ends were trimmed by 4 bases and 0 bases, with 11 bases remaining between them. Germline V gene data show CDR1 as SGDLS and CDR2 as YYNGEE. This chain links TRBV9 with TRBJ1-3, with D hard to call. This TCR came from a man in his late teens or twenties in good health and CMV-seronegative. Input material: PBMCs. CDR3 sequence (DNA): TGTGCCAGCAGCCCCGCGGACTTCTCTGGAAACACCATATATTTT. Amino acids: CASSPADFSGNTIYF.